The 4 T cell receptor beta chains below all came from one sample that was sequenced in a study of blood T cells in healthy people across ages. The use of a sample-barcoded 5' primer and a J-beta primer mix characterized a second PCR of about 7 to 12 cycles. TCRdb re-called the 5' RACE reads with MiXCR, one entry per CDR3 protein. The table shows over a million distinct CDR3 sequences, with 35% to 50% occurring only once. Sequencing was performed on blood. Every receptor here comes from an older woman in good health.

This chain joins TRBV10-1 and TRBJ2-4, with D tentatively TRBD1 (6 bases). Germline CDR1 reads WNHNN; CDR2 reads SYGVQD (reference sequence). CDR3 size: 15 residues. The V gene lost 3 bases and the J gene lost 5 bases, with 14 bases spanning the gap. DNA of the CDR3: TGCGCCAGCAGTGACTCGAGGGGGAACCAAAACATTCAGTACTTC. Its protein product is CASSDSRGNQNIQYF.

The chain uses TRBV20-1 and TRBJ2-1; D perhaps matches TRBD2 (5 bases). CDR3 size: 17 residues. V shed 0 bases and J shed 0 bases, with 15 bases lying between them. CDR1 and CDR2 (germline): DFQATT, SNEGSKA (reference sequence). CDR3: CSARDGTAGLSYNEQFF. Written as DNA, the CDR3 is TGCAGTGCTAGAGACGGAACCGCCGGACTCTCCTACAATGAGCAGTTCTTC.

The V gene is TRBV7-9, the J gene TRBJ2-5; a possible D gene is TRBD1 (6 bases). The germline V gene encodes CDR1 SEHNR and CDR2 FQNEAQ (reference sequence). The CDR3 runs to 15 residues. V dropped 0 bases and J dropped 5 bases, with 13 bases sitting between them. This CDR3 reads CASSLALAGAETQYF. CDR3 DNA sequence: TGTGCCAGCAGCTTAGCGTTGGCAGGGGCTGAGACCCAGTACTTC.

The chain couples TRBV15 to TRBJ2-2, with 8 nucleotides matching TRBD2. In germline, CDR1 is LNHNV, CDR2 YYDKDF (reference sequence). V was clipped by 6 bases and J by 2 bases; unmatched bases: 2. The CDR3 runs to 14 residues. DNA of the CDR3: TGTGCCACCAGACTAGCGGTAAACACCGGGGAGCTGTTTTTT. Residues: CATRLAVNTGELFF.